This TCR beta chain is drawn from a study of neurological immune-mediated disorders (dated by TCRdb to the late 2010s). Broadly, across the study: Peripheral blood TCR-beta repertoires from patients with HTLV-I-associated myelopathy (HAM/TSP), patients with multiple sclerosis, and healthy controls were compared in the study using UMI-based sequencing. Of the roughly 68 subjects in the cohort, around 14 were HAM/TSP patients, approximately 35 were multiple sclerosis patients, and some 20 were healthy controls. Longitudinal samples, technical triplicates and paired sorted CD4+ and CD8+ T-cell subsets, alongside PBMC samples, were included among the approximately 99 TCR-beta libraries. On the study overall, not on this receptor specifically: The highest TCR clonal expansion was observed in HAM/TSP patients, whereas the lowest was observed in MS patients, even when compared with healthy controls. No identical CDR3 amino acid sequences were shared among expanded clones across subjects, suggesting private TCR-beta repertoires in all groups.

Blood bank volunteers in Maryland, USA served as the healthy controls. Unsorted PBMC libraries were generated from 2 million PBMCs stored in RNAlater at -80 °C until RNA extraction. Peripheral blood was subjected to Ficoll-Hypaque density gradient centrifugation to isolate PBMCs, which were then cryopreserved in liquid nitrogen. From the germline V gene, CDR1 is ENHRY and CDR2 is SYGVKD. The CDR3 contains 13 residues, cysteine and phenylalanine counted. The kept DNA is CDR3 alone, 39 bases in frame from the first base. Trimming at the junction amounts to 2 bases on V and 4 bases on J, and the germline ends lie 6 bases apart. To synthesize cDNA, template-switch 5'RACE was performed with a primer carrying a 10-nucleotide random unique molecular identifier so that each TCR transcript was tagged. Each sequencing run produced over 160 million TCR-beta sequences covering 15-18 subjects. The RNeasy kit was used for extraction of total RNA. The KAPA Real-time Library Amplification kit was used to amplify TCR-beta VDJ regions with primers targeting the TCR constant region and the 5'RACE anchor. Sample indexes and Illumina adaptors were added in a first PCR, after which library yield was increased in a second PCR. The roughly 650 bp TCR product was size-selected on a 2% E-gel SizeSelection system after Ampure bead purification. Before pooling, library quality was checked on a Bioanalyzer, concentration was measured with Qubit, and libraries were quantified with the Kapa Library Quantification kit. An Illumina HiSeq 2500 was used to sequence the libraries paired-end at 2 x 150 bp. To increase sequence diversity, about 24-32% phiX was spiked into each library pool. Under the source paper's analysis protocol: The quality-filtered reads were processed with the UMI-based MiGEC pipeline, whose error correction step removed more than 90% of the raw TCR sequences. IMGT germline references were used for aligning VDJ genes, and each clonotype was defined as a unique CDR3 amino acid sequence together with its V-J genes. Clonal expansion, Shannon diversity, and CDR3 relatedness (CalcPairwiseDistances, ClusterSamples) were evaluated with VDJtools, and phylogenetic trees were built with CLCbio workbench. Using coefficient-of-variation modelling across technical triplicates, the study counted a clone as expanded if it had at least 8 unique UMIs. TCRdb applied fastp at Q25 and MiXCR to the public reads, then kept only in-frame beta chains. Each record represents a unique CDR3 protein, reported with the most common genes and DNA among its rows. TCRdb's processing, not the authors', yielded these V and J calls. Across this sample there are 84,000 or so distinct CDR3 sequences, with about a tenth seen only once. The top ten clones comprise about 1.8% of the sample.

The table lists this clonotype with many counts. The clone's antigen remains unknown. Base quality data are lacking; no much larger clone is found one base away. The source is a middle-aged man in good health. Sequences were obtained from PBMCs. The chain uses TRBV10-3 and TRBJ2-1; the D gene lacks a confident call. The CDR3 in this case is CAISEGSYNEQFF. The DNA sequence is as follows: TGTGCCATCAGTGAGGGTTCGTACAATGAGCAGTTCTTC.